One sample yielded the 30 T cell receptor beta chains listed below, sequenced in a study of early T cells in non-severe SARS-CoV-2 infection. Via MiXCR, TCRdb re-called the 5' RACE reads, giving one row per CDR3 protein. This table has about 55,000 distinct CDR3 sequences, 9.5% to 15% appearing once. Input material: whole blood. Source of these receptors: an adult who was a healthcare worker with PCR-confirmed SARS-CoV-2 infection or an uninfected control (not recorded which).

The chain recombines TRBV7-9 with TRBJ1-2; 7 nucleotides line up with TRBD1. Germline lookup yields CDR1 SEHNR and CDR2 FQNEAQ (reference sequence). Unmatched junction bases numbered 4, after V lost 5 bases and J lost 1 base. This CDR3 is 14 amino acids long. The chain's CDR3 is CASSPTGLNYGYTF. The DNA of the CDR3 is TGTGCCAGCAGCCCGACAGGGCTTAACTATGGCTACACCTTC.

V and J are TRBV5-4 and TRBJ2-6; D may be TRBD2 (6 bases). This CDR3 is 16 amino acids long. Looked up from germline, CDR1 is SGHNT and CDR2 is YYREEE (reference sequence). V dropped 3 bases and J dropped 3 bases, with 13 bases sitting between them. The CDR3 coding sequence is TGTGCCAGCAGCTCCGGAGGAGGGTATGGGGCCAACGTCCTGACTTTC. Encoded protein: CASSSGGGYGANVLTF.

The J gene is TRBJ2-3, the V gene TRBV7-6; TRBD2 is a possible D gene (6 bases). Trimming stripped 1 base from V and 8 bases from J, with 19 bases between. The CDR3 is 16 residues long. From germline, CDR1 is SGHVS and CDR2 FNYEAQ. The DNA for the CDR3 is TGTGCCAGCAGCTTAGTTGGGACTGCGGCCGGGAGTACGCAGTATTTT. Protein: CASSLVGTAAGSTQYF. The complete variable domain, with remaining parts taken from reference TRBV7-6 and TRBJ2-3, reads GAGVSQSPRYKVTKRGQDVALRCDPISGHVSLYWYRQALGQGPEFLTYFNYEAQQDKSGLPNDRFSAERPEGSISTLTIQRTEQRDSAMYRCASSLVGTAAGSTQYFGPGTRLTVL.

This clonotype was observed many times. This chain uses TRBV10-3 with TRBJ2-7; no clear D gene. V dropped 9 bases and J dropped 6 bases, with 18 bases sitting between them. The CDR3 consists of 13 residues. Germline values: CDR1 ENHRY, CDR2 SYGVKD. Here the CDR3 DNA reads TGTGCCATAGCGAAGACCACACCATCCGAGCAGTACTTC. Residues: CAIAKTTPSEQYF.

This clonotype was found once. This chain joins TRBV9 and TRBJ2-1; 8 nucleotides align to TRBD2. J lost 4 bases, V lost 3 bases, and 6 bases had no gene match. The CDR3 contains 15 residues. Germline CDR1 reads SGDLS; CDR2 reads YYNGEE. The CDR3 DNA sequence: TGTGCCAGCAGCGCCGGGGGGGCTGAATACAATGAGCAGTTCTTC. This sequence encodes CASSAGGAEYNEQFF.

The chain employs TRBV29-1 and TRBJ2-3; weak D call: TRBD2 (5 bases). Trimming removed 6 bases from V and 2 bases from J, with 21 bases in between. The CDR3 has 16 residues. Germline CDR1 is SQVTM and CDR2 is ANQGSEA. DNA of the CDR3: TGCAGCGTCCCGGCCGGGGTAGGGTCCCACACAGATACGCAGTATTTT. Its protein product is CSVPAGVGSHTDTQYF.

The genes are TRBV7-9 and TRBJ2-3, with TRBD2 identical over 8 bases. Germline V gene data show CDR1 as SEHNR and CDR2 as FQNEAQ (reference sequence). This CDR3 is built from 15 residues. Trimming took 4 bases from V and 6 from J; bases not matched to a gene: 9. The CDR3 nucleotides are TGTGCCAGCAGCTCTCTGGCTAGCGGGCGGGATACGCAGTATTTT. Residues: CASSSLASGRDTQYF.

This chain uses TRBV20-1 with TRBJ2-6; TRBD1 agrees at 11 bases. CDR1 and CDR2 from the germline V gene are DFQATT and SNEGSKA (reference sequence). CDR3 size: 17 residues. J lost 3 bases, V lost 0 bases, and 4 bases had no gene match. The CDR3: CSARDGQGALGANVLTF. DNA for the CDR3: TGCAGTGCTAGAGATGGACAGGGGGCGCTTGGGGCCAACGTCCTGACTTTC.

About this clonotype: This clone may be a read error of a much larger clone one base away. The genes are TRBV18 and TRBJ2-1; 8 bases map to TRBD2. This CDR3 has 15 amino acids. Germline CDR1 is KGHSH and CDR2 is LQKENI. The CDR3 sequence is CASSPSGGPFYEQIF. The CDR3 DNA follows: TGTGCCAGCTCACCGTCGGGAGGGCCTTTTTACGAGCAGATCTTC.

In this sample, this clonotype turned up many times. The V and J genes are TRBV29-1 and TRBJ2-3, with TRBD2 as a possible D gene (6 bases). V lost 7 bases and J lost 2, with 16 bases in between. Germline CDR1 and CDR2: SQVTM and ANQGSEA. CDR3 length: 14 amino acids. This CDR3 reads CSAKPGGLTDTQYF. CDR3 sequence (DNA): TGCAGCGCAAAACCCGGGGGACTCACAGATACGCAGTATTTT.

This clonotype has a count of ten or more. The chain couples TRBV28 to TRBJ2-7, with 8 bases that match TRBD1. The CDR3 runs 13 residues. V was pared by 6 bases and J by 7 bases, with 8 bases of the junction left unmatched. The germline V gene has CDR1 MDHEN and CDR2 SYDVKM. The CDR3 loop is CASRWQGADEQYF. The DNA of the CDR3 is TGTGCCAGCAGGTGGCAGGGGGCTGATGAGCAGTACTTC. Looking up the rest from reference TRBV28 and TRBJ2-7 gives the full variable domain: DVKVTQSSRYLVKRTGEKVFLECVQDMDHENMFWYRQDPGLGLRLIYFSYDVKMKEKGDIPEGYSVSREKKERFSLILESASTNQTSMYLCASRWQGADEQYFGPGTRLTVT.

The gene calls are TRBV29-1 and TRBJ1-1, with TRBD1 as a possible D gene (5 bases). The V gene lost 5 bases and the J gene lost 0 bases, with 10 bases spanning the gap. This CDR3 spans 13 amino acids. The germline V gene encodes CDR1 SQVTM and CDR2 ANQGSEA. The CDR3 protein is CSVTTAMNTEAFF. CDR3 DNA sequence: TGCAGCGTTACGACAGCTATGAACACTGAAGCTTTCTTT.

The chain carries TRBV30 and TRBJ1-4; D is possibly TRBD1 (6 bases). The CDR3 is 14 amino acids. The germline gives CDR1 GTSNPN, CDR2 SVGIG (reference sequence). With 4 bases removed from V and 8 bases from J, the gap between germline ends came to 17 bases. In DNA form, the CDR3 reads TGTGCCTGGAAGTCGAGGGGGGGTGCCGAAAAACTGTTTTTT. It specifies CAWKSRGGAEKLFF. The full variable domain, in which reference TRBV30 and TRBJ1-4 provide the parts outside the CDR3, is SQTIHQWPATLVQPVGSPLSLECTVEGTSNPNLYWYRQAAGRGLQLLFYSVGIGQISSEVPQNLSASRPQDRQFILSSKKLLLSDSGFYLCAWKSRGGAEKLFFGSGTQLSVL.

Judged by abundance, this clonotype is medium-sized. The rearrangement links TRBV7-2 to TRBJ2-7; no firm D call. CDR1 SGHTA and CDR2 FQGNSA come from the germline V gene. There are 11 residues in the CDR3. V was cut by 5 bases and J by 3 bases, with 5 bases left in between. The CDR3 nucleotides are TGTGCCAGCAGCCTATACTACGAGCAGTACTTC. Encoded protein: CASSLYYEQYF.

The rearrangement uses TRBV12-3 or TRBV12-4 and TRBJ2-1; 7 nucleotides align to TRBD2. This CDR3 is built from 12 residues. V lost 5 bases and J lost 8; bases outside the gene matches: 3. This CDR3 is CASSPGGDEQFF. CDR3 nucleotides: TGTGCCAGCAGTCCGGGAGGCGATGAGCAGTTCTTC.

This clonotype was seen only a few times. This sequence joins TRBV29-1 and TRBJ1-2, with D unresolved. There are 12 residues in the CDR3. V lost 2 bases to trimming and J lost 4 bases, with 8 bases between them. The germline V gene has CDR1 SQVTM and CDR2 ANQGSEA. The chain's CDR3 is CSVEIQVYGYTF. The CDR3 nucleotides are TGCAGCGTTGAAATTCAGGTCTATGGCTACACCTTC.

The rearrangement uses TRBV3-1 and TRBJ1-3; D call uncertain. The CDR3 runs 14 residues. V lost 1 base to trimming and J lost 5 bases, with 9 bases between them. Germline CDR1 and CDR2: LGHDT and YNNKEL (reference sequence). CDR3 loop: CASSQGTERNTIYF. CDR3 in DNA: TGTGCCAGCAGCCAAGGGACCGAGAGAAACACCATATATTTT.

The chain joins TRBV9 to TRBJ2-5, with D unresolved. The length of the CDR3 is 13 residues. Germline V gene data show CDR1 as SGDLS and CDR2 as YYNGEE. The germline V and J ends were trimmed by 5 bases and 4 bases, with 12 bases remaining between them. The CDR3 DNA follows: TGTGCCAGCAGTGGAAAAGTGTTAGAGACCCAGTACTTC. This translates into CASSGKVLETQYF.

Ten or more counts support this clonotype. The J gene is TRBJ2-1, the V gene TRBV28, with D perhaps matching TRBD1 (5 bases). The CDR3 length is 14 residues. The V end was cut by 7 bases, the J end by 1 base, with 11 bases between. Germline-derived CDR1 and CDR2 are MDHEN and SYDVKM. The CDR3: CASKGVGSYNEQFF. As DNA, the CDR3 is TGTGCCAGCAAAGGGGTTGGGTCCTACAATGAGCAGTTCTTC.

This clonotype was picked up a small number of times. The V call is TRBV28, the J call TRBJ1-1; D remains unclear. Germline assignment: CDR1 MDHEN and CDR2 SYDVKM. The CDR3 length is 12 residues. Deletions cut 5 bases from V and 1 base from J, with 5 bases between. The CDR3 DNA reads TGTGCCAGCAGTGGGGAGAACACTGAAGCTTTCTTT. It specifies CASSGENTEAFF.

This clonotype was found a few times. V gene TRBV29-1 combines with J gene TRBJ2-2; perhaps TRBD2 as D (6 bases). The CDR3 runs to 11 residues. In germline, CDR1 is SQVTM, CDR2 ANQGSEA. V was cut by 4 bases and J by 6 bases, with 6 bases left in between. The CDR3 here is CSVGGAGELFF. DNA for the CDR3: TGCAGCGTTGGGGGGGCCGGGGAGCTGTTTTTT.

This clonotype was recorded a few times. This chain uses TRBV28 with TRBJ2-1, with a possible D match to TRBD2 (6 bases). Germline V CDR1 and CDR2: MDHEN, SYDVKM. V lost 6 bases, J lost 8 bases, and 14 bases lay in between. The CDR3 has 13 residues. CDR3 in amino acids: CASRTPGEDEQFF. For the CDR3, the DNA is TGTGCCAGCAGGACCCCGGGAGAGGATGAGCAGTTCTTC. Full variable domain (remainder filled in from reference TRBV28 and TRBJ2-1): DVKVTQSSRYLVKRTGEKVFLECVQDMDHENMFWYRQDPGLGLRLIYFSYDVKMKEKGDIPEGYSVSREKKERFSLILESASTNQTSMYLCASRTPGEDEQFFGPGTRLTVL.

This clonotype has just a few counts. The V and J genes are TRBV18 and TRBJ2-1; TRBD2 is a possible D gene (7 bases). Trimming took 3 bases from V and 7 from J, leaving 16 bases between them. Germline loops: CDR1 KGHSH, CDR2 LQKENI. This CDR3 region has 15 residues. CDR3 sequence: CASSPMGAGVNEQFF. CDR3 nucleotide sequence: TGTGCCAGCTCACCGATGGGGGCGGGAGTTAATGAGCAGTTCTTC.

This clonotype was counted ten times or more. The CDR3 is CSAPRLAGLNEQFF. CDR3 sequence (DNA): TGCAGTGCCCCGAGGCTAGCGGGGTTAAATGAGCAGTTCTTC. The gene calls are TRBV20-1 and TRBJ2-1; 9 bases line up with TRBD2. The ends lost 6 bases at V and 7 bases at J; junction bases unmatched: 10. Germline assignment: CDR1 DFQATT and CDR2 SNEGSKA (reference sequence). The length of the CDR3 is 14 residues.

This clonotype was seen ten or more times. The chain joins TRBV7-9 to TRBJ1-5; D perhaps matches TRBD1 (6 bases). V lost 5 bases and J lost 1, with 9 bases in between. The CDR3 runs to 14 residues. Germline assignment: CDR1 SEHNR and CDR2 FQNEAQ (reference sequence). DNA for the CDR3: TGTGCCAGCAGCCTCCAGGGGAGCAATCAGCCCCAGCATTTT. It specifies CASSLQGSNQPQHF.

This chain joins TRBV5-1 and TRBJ1-2; the D gene is possibly TRBD1 (6 bases). From germline, CDR1 is SGHRS and CDR2 YFSETQ. CDR3 length: 14 residues. Trimming stripped 9 bases from V and 2 bases from J, with 17 bases between. The CDR3 DNA reads as TGCGCCACCTCGGACCAGGGGTTGAACTATGGCTACACCTTC. Amino acids: CATSDQGLNYGYTF.

V and J are TRBV3-1 and TRBJ2-7; TRBD2 agrees at 11 bases. The CDR3 is 14 amino acids. Germline lookup yields CDR1 LGHDT and CDR2 YNNKEL (reference sequence). Unmatched junction bases numbered 4, after V lost 5 bases and J lost 4 bases. The CDR3 nucleotides read TGTGCCAGCAGCGCGACTAGCGGGAAATACGAGCAGTACTTC. It translates to CASSATSGKYEQYF.

J is TRBJ1-2 and V is TRBV29-1; D gene ambiguous. This CDR3 has 13 residues. CDR1 is SQVTM and CDR2 is ANQGSEA in the germline V gene. Trimming removed 4 bases at V and 2 bases at J, with 11 bases between. The CDR3 is CSVGEGINYGYTF. The CDR3 bases are TGCAGCGTTGGTGAAGGGATAAACTATGGCTACACCTTC.

This clonotype has ten or more counts. The chain uses TRBV7-2 and TRBJ2-7; D not certain. CDR1 and CDR2 (germline): SGHTA, FQGNSA. The ends were cut back, 4 bases at V and 6 bases at J, with 7 bases in the middle. The CDR3 extends over 11 amino acids. CDR3 region: CASSSRFEQYF. DNA for the CDR3: TGTGCCAGCAGCTCCCGGTTCGAGCAGTACTTC.

Many counts were recorded for this clonotype. This chain uses TRBV19 with TRBJ1-5; 10 bases match TRBD1. The CDR3 contains 15 residues. After removal of 7 bases from V and 6 bases from J, the junction contained 9 bases not matched to a gene. The V gene's germline CDR1 is LNHDA and CDR2 SQIVND (reference sequence). CDR3 nucleotides: TGTGCCAGTATCCCGGGACAGGGGCCAGGTCAGCCCCAGCATTTT. It specifies CASIPGQGPGQPQHF.